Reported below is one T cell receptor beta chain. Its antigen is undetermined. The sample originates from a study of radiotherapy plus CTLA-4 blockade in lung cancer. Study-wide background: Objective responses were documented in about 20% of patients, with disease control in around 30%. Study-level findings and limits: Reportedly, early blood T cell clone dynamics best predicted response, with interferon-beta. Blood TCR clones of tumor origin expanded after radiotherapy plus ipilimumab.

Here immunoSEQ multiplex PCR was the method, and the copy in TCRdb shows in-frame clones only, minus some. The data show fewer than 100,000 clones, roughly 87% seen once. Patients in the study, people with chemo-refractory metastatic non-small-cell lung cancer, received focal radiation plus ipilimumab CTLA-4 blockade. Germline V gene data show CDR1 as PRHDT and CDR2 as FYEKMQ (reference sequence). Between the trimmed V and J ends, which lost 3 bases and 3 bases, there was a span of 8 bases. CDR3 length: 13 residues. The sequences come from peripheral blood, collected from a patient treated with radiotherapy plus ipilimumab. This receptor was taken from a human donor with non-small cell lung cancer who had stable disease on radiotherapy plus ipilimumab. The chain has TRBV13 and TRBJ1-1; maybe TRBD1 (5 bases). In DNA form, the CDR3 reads TGTGCCAGCAGCTTCCCAGGGCACACTGAAGCTTTCTTT. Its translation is CASSFPGHTEAFF.